The clone carrying this TCR beta chain appeared a few times. Its matching antigen is unknown. The sample belongs to a study of neoadjuvant nivolumab and ipilimumab in lung cancer. General study findings and limits: TCR richness and clonality were higher in tumors than adjacent uninvolved lung.

V was trimmed by 5 bases and J by 7 bases, leaving 15 bases between them. Germline values: CDR1 MNHNY, CDR2 SVGAGI (reference sequence). The CDR3 sequence is 14 residues long. Libraries were prepared by immunoSEQ multiplex PCR; TCRdb keeps only in-frame clonotypes and omits some of them. The table lists approximately 29,000 clones, nearly 85% of them singletons. Sequenced material: tumor tissue, taken after neoadjuvant nivolumab, alone or with ipilimumab, at or shortly before surgery. The chain employs TRBV6-6 and TRBJ1-5; D is undetermined. The clonotype originates from an adult with non-small cell lung cancer. The CDR3 protein is CASSPPGSGQPQHF. The CDR3 bases are TGTGCCAGCAGTCCCCCCGGGAGCGGGCAGCCCCAGCATTTT.